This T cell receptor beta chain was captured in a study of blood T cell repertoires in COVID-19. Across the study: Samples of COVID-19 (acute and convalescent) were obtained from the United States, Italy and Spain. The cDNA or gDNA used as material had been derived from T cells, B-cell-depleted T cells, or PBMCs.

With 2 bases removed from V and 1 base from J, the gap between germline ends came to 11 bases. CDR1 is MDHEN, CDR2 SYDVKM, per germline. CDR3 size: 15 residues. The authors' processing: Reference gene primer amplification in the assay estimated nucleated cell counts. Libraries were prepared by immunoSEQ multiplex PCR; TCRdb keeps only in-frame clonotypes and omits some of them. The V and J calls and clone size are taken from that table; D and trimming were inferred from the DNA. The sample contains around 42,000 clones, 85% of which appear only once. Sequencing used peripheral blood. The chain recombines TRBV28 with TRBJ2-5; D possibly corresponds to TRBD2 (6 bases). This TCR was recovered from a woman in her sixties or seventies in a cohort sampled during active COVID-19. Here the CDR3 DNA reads TGTGCCAGCAGTTTAGGGGGGAGCTCCCAAGAGACCCAGTACTTC. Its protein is CASSLGGSSQETQYF.